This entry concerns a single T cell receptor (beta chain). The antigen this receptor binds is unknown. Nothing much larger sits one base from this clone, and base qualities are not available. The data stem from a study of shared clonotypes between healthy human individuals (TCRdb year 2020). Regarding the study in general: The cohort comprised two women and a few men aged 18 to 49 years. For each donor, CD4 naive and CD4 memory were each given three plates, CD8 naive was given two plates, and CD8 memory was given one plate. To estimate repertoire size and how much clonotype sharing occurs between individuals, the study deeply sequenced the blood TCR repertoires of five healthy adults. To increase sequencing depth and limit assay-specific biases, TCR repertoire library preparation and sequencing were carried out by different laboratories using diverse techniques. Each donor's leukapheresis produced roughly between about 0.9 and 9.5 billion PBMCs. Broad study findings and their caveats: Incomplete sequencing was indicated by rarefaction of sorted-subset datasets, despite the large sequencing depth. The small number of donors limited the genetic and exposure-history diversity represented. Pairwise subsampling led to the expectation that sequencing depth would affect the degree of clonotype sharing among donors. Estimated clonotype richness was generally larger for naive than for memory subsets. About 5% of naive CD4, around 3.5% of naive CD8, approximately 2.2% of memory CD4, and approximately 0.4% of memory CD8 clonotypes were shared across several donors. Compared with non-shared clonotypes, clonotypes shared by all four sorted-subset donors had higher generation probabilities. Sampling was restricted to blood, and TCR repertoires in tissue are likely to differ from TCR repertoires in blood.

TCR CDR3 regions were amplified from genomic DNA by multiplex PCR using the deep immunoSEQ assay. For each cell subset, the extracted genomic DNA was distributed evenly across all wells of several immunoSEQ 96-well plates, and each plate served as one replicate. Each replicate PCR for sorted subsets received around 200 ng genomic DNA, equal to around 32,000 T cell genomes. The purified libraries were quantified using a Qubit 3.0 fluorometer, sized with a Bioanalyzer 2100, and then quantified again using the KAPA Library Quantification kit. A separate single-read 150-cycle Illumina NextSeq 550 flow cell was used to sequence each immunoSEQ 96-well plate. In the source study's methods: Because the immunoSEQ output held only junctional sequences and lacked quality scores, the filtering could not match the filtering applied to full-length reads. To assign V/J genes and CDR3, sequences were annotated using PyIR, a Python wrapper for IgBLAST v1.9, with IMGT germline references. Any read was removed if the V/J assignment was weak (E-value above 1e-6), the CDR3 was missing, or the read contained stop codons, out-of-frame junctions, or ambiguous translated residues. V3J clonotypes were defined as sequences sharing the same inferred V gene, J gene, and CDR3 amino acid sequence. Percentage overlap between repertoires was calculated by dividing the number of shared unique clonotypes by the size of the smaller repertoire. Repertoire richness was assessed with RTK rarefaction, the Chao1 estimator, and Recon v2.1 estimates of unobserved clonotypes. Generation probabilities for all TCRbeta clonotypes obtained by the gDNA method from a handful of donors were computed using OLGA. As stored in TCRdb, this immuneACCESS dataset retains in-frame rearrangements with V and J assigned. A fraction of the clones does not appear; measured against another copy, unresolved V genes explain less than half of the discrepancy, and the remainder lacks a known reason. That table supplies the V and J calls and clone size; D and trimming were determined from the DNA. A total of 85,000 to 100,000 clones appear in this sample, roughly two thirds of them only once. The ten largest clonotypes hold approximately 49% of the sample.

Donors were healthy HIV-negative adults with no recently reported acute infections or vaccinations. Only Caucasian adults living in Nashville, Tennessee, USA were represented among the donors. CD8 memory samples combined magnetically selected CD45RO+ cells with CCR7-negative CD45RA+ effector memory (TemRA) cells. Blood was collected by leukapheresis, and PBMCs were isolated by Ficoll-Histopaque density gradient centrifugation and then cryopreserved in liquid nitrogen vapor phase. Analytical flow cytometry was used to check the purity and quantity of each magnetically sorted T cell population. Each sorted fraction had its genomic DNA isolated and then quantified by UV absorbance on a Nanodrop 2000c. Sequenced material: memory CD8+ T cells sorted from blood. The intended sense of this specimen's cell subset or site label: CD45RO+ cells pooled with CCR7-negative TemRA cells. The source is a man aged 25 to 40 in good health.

The CDR3 protein: CAISEGTNYGYTF. The nucleotides are TGTGCCATCAGTGAGGGAACTAACTATGGCTACACCTTC. This sequence uses TRBV10-3 and TRBJ1-2, with an unclear D gene assignment. The junction carries 4 bases between V and J, which are trimmed by 2 bases and 0 bases respectively. Counted from cysteine to phenylalanine, this CDR3 has 13 amino acids. Left in the record is the CDR3 DNA by itself, 39 bases read in frame from the first base. As encoded in the germline V gene, CDR1 is ENHRY while CDR2 is SYGVKD.